This TCR beta chain was identified during a study of T cells in Graves' hyperthyroidism and ophthalmopathy. Points from the study as a whole: The model predicted ophthalmopathy a median roughly 6.5 months before onset. In blood, most of the thyroid clonotypes expanded above 0.001 were also present. A model of 13 V-J features distinguished ophthalmopathy from stable hyperthyroidism.

The CDR3 regions of TCR beta were amplified from RNA transcripts. HTBI primers were the set used in a first-round RT-PCR of the TCR CDR3. MiXCR, applied by TCRdb to the multiplex PCR reads, yields one record per CDR3 protein. The sample lists hundreds of thousands of distinct CDR3 sequences, approximately 44% occurring once. About this clonotype: Its antigen is still unknown.

The CDR3 consists of 13 residues. Trimming stripped 6 bases from V and 5 bases from J, with 10 bases between. Germline-derived CDR1 and CDR2 are SGHAT and FQNNGV. The chain employs TRBV11-2 and TRBJ2-2; D call uncertain. This TCR was sampled from a woman between 18 and 30 years old with Graves' hyperthyroidism. The material sequenced was peripheral blood or thyroid tissue (not recorded which). The CDR3 DNA follows: TGTGCCAGCAGTTTCGGCAGTACCGGGGAGCTGTTTTTT. This gives the protein CASSFGSTGELFF.